This TCR beta chain was profiled in a study of cytomegalovirus exposure and HLA in healthy donors (dated by TCRdb to 2017 to 2019). Turning to the overall study: An earlier analysis of approximately 600 of the donors reported 250 to 350 Gb of sequence data and some 100 million unique TCR beta sequences from 150 million to 200 million T cells. An early release that covered around 590 HLA-typed donors contained around 300 gigabases of sequencing data and about 93 million unique TCR sequences. Of the roughly 400 genotyped donors, 70% to 90% were placed in the genetic ancestry cluster associated with self-reported Caucasian donors. The aim of the study was to test whether cataloging public T cell receptors could identify signatures of past pathogen exposure. The study used immunosequencing to profile the T cell repertoires of more than 650 subjects and linked those repertoires to cytomegalovirus serostatus. In addition to the first cohort of 666 subjects, a separate validation cohort of under 150 different subjects was used. To predict cytomegalovirus infection status, the study brought together high-throughput TCR immunosequencing, statistical association of individual TCRs with disease status, and machine learning. A later analysis re-analyzed previously published TCR beta repertoires from hundreds of donors and added high-resolution HLA genotyping to study TCR occurrence patterns. Rather than drawing on any new phenotypic data, the later analysis identified candidate immune exposures from TCR beta sequences and the way those sequences occurred across donors. To decide whether each TCR beta V gene segment behaved as functional or pseudogenic, an earlier analysis of 587 of the donors relied on high-throughput TCR beta sequencing. Donor age, sex, ethnicity and CMV serostatus were collected together with the repertoire data. A later genetic analysis took genome-wide SNP genotypes for about three fifths of the roughly 670 donors and used that subset as a discovery cohort. Every discovery cohort repertoire had been produced on one sequencing platform. HLA typing covered class I and class II loci at four-digit resolution. Typing coverage differed by locus: A, B, C, DRB1 and DQB1 were typed in roughly 620-640 donors, DQA1 in 522, DPA1 in some 570, and DPB1 in approximately 450. Several DR-DQ haplotypes were treated as single units for association and clustering because of strong linkage in the cohort. On average, around 230,000 unique TCR beta nucleotide sequences were sequenced per donor among more than 350 genotyped donors of the cohort, with around 19% of those sequences being non-productive. The full study reports these points: In an earlier analysis of 450 to 750 of the donors, most TCR beta V segments appeared in productive rearrangements about 90% or about 30% of the time, broadly matching IMGT annotations. In a later analysis, several top co-occurrence clusters were reported to appear linked to parvovirus B19, influenza, CMV and Epstein-Barr virus. In a later analysis, the rate of TCR association differed among HLA loci, with DRB1 alleles having the most associated TCRs and HLA-C alleles having the fewest. A later genetic analysis reported fewer N-insertions in productive TCRs among donors in an Asian-associated ancestry cluster than the roughly 620-donor mean. The classifier was reported to diagnose cytomegalovirus status with high specificity and sensitivity in both the original and validation cohorts. Some IMGT-functional V segments, including TRBV6-2 and TRBV6-3, could not be distinguished by the 87-base-pair reads and were therefore excluded. Sequencing depth was assumed to be roughly uniform across donors in the presence/absence analyses, though that assumption may not hold. A cluster of highly shared sequence variants was judged likely to be a technical artifact of the sequencing pipeline. A further reported finding was that TCR beta sequences accurately predicted the HLA-A and HLA-B alleles for most subjects in the first cohort. While some public TCRs were present in many individuals, most TCR sequences turned up only very rarely across donors. Specific HLA alleles were associated with 15,000 to 20,000 TCR beta sequences at a false discovery rate of 0.05 in a later analysis. A later analysis found that HLA-associated TCR beta chains were more clonally expanded and had lower generation probabilities than equally common non-associated chains. A few of the identified cytomegalovirus-associated TCR beta chains were confirmed in vitro to be specific for cytomegalovirus antigens. The cohort was sequenced for TCR beta chains only, and without alpha or paired-chain data the features that could be detected were limited. Because HLA typing was unavailable for some donors at each locus, only the typed subset was used in association tests. The authors suggested that the approach could potentially be generalized to other disease states and immunological phenotypes. A later genetic analysis associated a missense DCLRE1C variant with V-gene and J-gene trimming of TCR beta chains, and an independent cohort replicated the association. Linkage disequilibrium might explain the correlated functional status among segregating V segments, but an unknown experimental factor could not be excluded. The study gave a list of some 150 TCR beta chains associated with cytomegalovirus. CMV serostatus was the only immune exposure information available for the cohort. According to a later analysis, most CMV-associated TCR beta chains appeared to be HLA-restricted, and the HLA associations seemed to be driven largely by CMV exposure. The earlier analysis of about 600 of the donors excluded over 15 rarely observed V segments, including chromosome 9 orphons, because counts were too low. When HLA alleles, especially DR and DQ, strongly co-occurred, attributing TCR associations to individual alleles was difficult.

The cohort consisted of more than 650 healthy bone marrow donors. At the time of sampling, every cohort member was nominally healthy, though immune exposures that went unrecorded were likely present. The donor tested CMV seropositive and was one of the 289 seropositive cohort members. A peripheral blood sample was provided by each donor, and peripheral blood mononuclear cells were used for TCR beta sequencing. Genomic DNA extraction from the blood cell samples was performed with the Qiagen DNeasy Blood Extraction Kit. With regard to this clone: The antigen it recognizes is unknown. No much larger clone is present one base from it, and per-base qualities are unavailable.

V and J lose 2 bases and 9 bases, and a span of 17 bases separates them. Including the terminal cysteine and phenylalanine, the CDR3 comprises 13 residues. Of the read, only the CDR3 DNA is kept; its 39 bases are in frame from base 1. The germline V gene encodes CDR1 GTSNPN and CDR2 SVGIG (reference sequence). Libraries were prepared through the immunoSEQ multiplex PCR assay. For the multiplex PCR, a mixture combining 60 forward primers for TCR Vbeta segments and 13 reverse primers for TCR Jbeta segments was used. A multiplex PCR assay on genomic DNA amplified the CDR3 region of rearranged TCR beta genes. Amplified TCR beta libraries were sequenced as 87-base-pair reads on the Illumina HiSeq System. In the original analysis: In a later analysis, roughly 80 million unique TCR beta chains were counted across the 666 repertoires, and roughly 9.9 million of these chains were shared by at least two donors. A nearest-neighbor algorithm error-corrected the raw reads and collapsed the reads into unique sequences, merging closely related sequences to remove PCR and sequencing errors. To assign V, D and J gene segments, CDR3 sequences were aligned to IMGT reference sequences. Each retained sequence needed at least a six-nucleotide match to both a V gene segment and a J gene segment. Rearrangements were called productive when the CDR3 lacked stop codons and stayed in frame with V and J; all others were non-productive. Following IMGT convention, CDR3 was defined as the stretch from the second conserved V-encoded cysteine up to the conserved J-encoded phenylalanine. In an earlier analysis of around 600 of the donors, sequences lacking an unambiguous match to a single V gene segment were excluded. An earlier analysis of 587 of the donors classified V segments as functional when productive rearrangements were above 56.7% and as segregating when the standard deviation between donors was above 5%. A statistical classification framework was built to diagnose cytomegalovirus status from the catalog of TCR beta chain sequences. In a later analysis, TCR nucleotide sequences were compared against IMGT/GENE-DB human TR gene sequences so that V and J genes could be assigned. The TCRdist pipeline was used in a later analysis to assign CDR3 sequences and most-parsimonious VDJ recombination scenarios. In a later analysis, every TCR beta chain was defined by the combination of its CDR3 amino acid sequence and its V-gene family, and reads without a unique V-gene family were dropped. To address suspected cross-contamination and a sequencing artifact, a later analysis removed 450 to 700 highly shared, low-generation-probability nucleotide sequences. In a later analysis, a clonal expansion index was calculated for each public chain from normalized within-repertoire ranks of inferred template counts. In a later analysis, generation probabilities were computed with a VDJ recombination model fitted to out-of-frame rearrangements, and the resulting probabilities were checked against IGoR. In a later analysis, hypergeometric tests were used to score TCR-TCR, TCR-HLA and TCR-CMV co-occurrence, with a repertoire-size bias correction applied to TCR pairs. To estimate false discovery rates, a later analysis permuted the HLA or CMV assignments 20 times. In a later analysis, co-occurring TCRs were grouped using DBSCAN, with TCRdist sequence similarity added in when clustering inside HLA-allele-positive subsets. For co-occurrence clustering, repertoires with fewer than 30,000 or more than 120,000 public chains were excluded, along with about five repertoires with anomalous nucleotide sharing. TCRdb limited this immuneACCESS table to in-frame rearrangements with V and J called. A share of clones is missing; checked studies link under half to unresolved V genes, and the rest is unexplained. The V and J calls and clone size are taken from that table; D and trimming were inferred from the DNA. The sample includes 100,000 to 150,000 clones, with 75% to 85% observed a single time. 7% to 9.5% of the sample lies in the top ten.

The chain joins TRBV30 to TRBJ2-7; perhaps TRBD1 is the D gene, with 6 bases matching. The sample consisted of PBMCs. The clonotype comes from a man younger than 40 in good health and CMV-seropositive. The bases read TGTGCCTGGAGTCTTGGGACATCGTTTGGGCAGTACTTC. Its coded protein is CAWSLGTSFGQYF.